This T cell receptor beta chain was sequenced for a study of T cells after yellow fever vaccination. Study details: With SMART-Seq v4 Ultra Low Input, the fractions containing low cell numbers were prepared. Notes on the study in general: Most clones from primary vaccination resurfaced after the booster (nearly 97% CD4, less than 90% CD8).

Each CDR3 protein gets one entry after TCRdb re-called the 5' RACE reads with MiXCR. The top ten hold roughly 24% of the sample, which has some 320,000 distinct CDR3 sequences, approximately 4% seen once. Concerning this clonotype: Antigen specificity is unknown.

Sequenced material: PBMCs, taken 5 days after the yellow fever booster vaccination. The receptor was isolated from a man aged 18 to 35 who received the YFV17D yellow fever vaccine.

The CDR3 DNA is TGTGCCAGCAGTTTCACCCGGGGGGAGACCCAGTACTTC. Protein product: CASSFTRGETQYF. The chain uses TRBV12-3 or TRBV12-4 and TRBJ2-5, with D possibly TRBD2 on 6 matching bases. The V and J ends lost 3 bases and 5 bases respectively, with 10 bases between them. The CDR3 is made up of 13 amino acids.